Listed below are T cell receptor beta chains from one sample, sequenced in a study of shared clonotypes between healthy human individuals. The method was immunoSEQ multiplex PCR; TCRdb's version includes in-frame clones alone and lacks a portion of them. The data hold approximately 1.4 million clones, with 95% to 99% observed a single time. The source material was naive CD4+ T cells sorted from blood. Receptors were obtained from a man aged 25-40 years in good health. The conserved cysteine and the conserved F or W are not part of the CDR3 here. Fields, in order: CDR3 protein, J gene, V gene.

CDR3 protein: ASSPVDSNQPQH
J gene: TRBJ1-5
V gene: TRBV7-9

CDR3 protein: ASSRDRDTGELF
J gene: TRBJ2-2
V gene: TRBV18

CDR3 protein: ASSQDSSGIYNEQF
J gene: TRBJ2-1
V gene: TRBV4-3

CDR3 protein: ASSFRGLRTEAF
J gene: TRBJ1-1
V gene: TRBV5-6

CDR3 protein: AISESGQGARQY
J gene: TRBJ2-7
V gene: TRBV10-3

CDR3 protein: ASSPRGLAEGTYNEQF
J gene: TRBJ2-1
V gene: TRBV4-1

CDR3 protein: ASSREGYNEQF
J gene: TRBJ2-1
V gene: TRBV5-1

CDR3 protein: ASSPQGATNEKLF
J gene: TRBJ1-4
V gene: TRBV18

CDR3 protein: ASSRGLARYQETQY
J gene: TRBJ2-5
V gene: TRBV7-2

CDR3 protein: ASSPQAGGYNEQF
J gene: TRBJ2-1
V gene: TRBV6-1

CDR3 protein: ASSHRLAGPNYSYEQY
J gene: TRBJ2-7
V gene: TRBV14

CDR3 protein: ASSEWGSNQPQH
J gene: TRBJ1-5
V gene: TRBV2

CDR3 protein: ASSQLGQGETQY
J gene: TRBJ2-5
V gene: TRBV18

CDR3 protein: ASSLVRGANYGYT
J gene: TRBJ1-2
V gene: TRBV5-6

CDR3 protein: ASTPRRDKETQY
J gene: TRBJ2-5
V gene: TRBV2

CDR3 protein: ASSPPRPGYGYT
J gene: TRBJ1-2
V gene: TRBV5-8

CDR3 protein: ASSSQATTRVAYEQY
J gene: TRBJ2-7
V gene: TRBV11-2

CDR3 protein: ASSLDQREWETQY
J gene: TRBJ2-5
V gene: TRBV7-2

CDR3 protein: ASSPGQGQNTEAF
J gene: TRBJ1-1
V gene: TRBV11-3

CDR3 protein: ASSLVMGTSGGSTDTQY
J gene: TRBJ2-3
V gene: TRBV7-9

CDR3 protein: ASRTGNYGYT
J gene: TRBJ1-2
V gene: TRBV6-6

CDR3 protein: ASSRDESGNTIY
J gene: TRBJ1-3
V gene: TRBV5-1

CDR3 protein: ASSSSGMAGELF
J gene: TRBJ2-2
V gene: TRBV5-1

CDR3 protein: ASTFSGGPLETQY
J gene: TRBJ2-5
V gene: TRBV9

CDR3 protein: ATSRDPLLAEGRFHEQF
J gene: TRBJ2-1
V gene: TRBV15

CDR3 protein: ASSTGLPGDTQY
J gene: TRBJ2-3
V gene: TRBV28

CDR3 protein: ASSYQTGQHEKLF
J gene: TRBJ1-4
V gene: TRBV6-6

CDR3 protein: ASSYGSGPPEQF
J gene: TRBJ2-1
V gene: TRBV28

CDR3 protein: ASSLGSGRARGYEQY
J gene: TRBJ2-7
V gene: TRBV27

CDR3 protein: ASSPQGSTEAF
J gene: TRBJ1-1
V gene: TRBV27

CDR3 protein: ASSEDGLETEQY
J gene: TRBJ2-7
V gene: TRBV2

CDR3 protein: ASSQEDRGLETQY
J gene: TRBJ2-5
V gene: TRBV4-3

CDR3 protein: ASSPMGGTQY
J gene: TRBJ2-5
V gene: TRBV11-2

CDR3 protein: ASSTGVDTEAF
J gene: TRBJ1-1
V gene: TRBV5-1

CDR3 protein: ASSQARGRAPYEQY
J gene: TRBJ2-7
V gene: TRBV4-1

CDR3 protein: ASSFGQGYEQY
J gene: TRBJ2-7
V gene: TRBV7-2

CDR3 protein: ASSLRGGSGANVLT
J gene: TRBJ2-6
V gene: TRBV5-4

CDR3 protein: ASLYYTGELF
J gene: TRBJ2-2
V gene: TRBV28

CDR3 protein: ASSPQGGSPYNEQF
J gene: TRBJ2-1
V gene: TRBV5-4

CDR3 protein: ASSSSGQGLTEQY
J gene: TRBJ2-7
V gene: TRBV7-3

CDR3 protein: ASSPEAQGEQY
J gene: TRBJ2-7
V gene: TRBV18

CDR3 protein: ASSFRLADRTTNEQF
J gene: TRBJ2-1
V gene: TRBV5-1

CDR3 protein: ASTSLRGTSGTDTQY
J gene: TRBJ2-3
V gene: TRBV5-4

CDR3 protein: ASSPGTVTDTQY
J gene: TRBJ2-3
V gene: TRBV5-4

CDR3 protein: ASSIRDSNQPQH
J gene: TRBJ1-5
V gene: TRBV19

CDR3 protein: ASTGGWGSSYEQY
J gene: TRBJ2-7
V gene: TRBV18

CDR3 protein: ASSLGFGGQAEAF
J gene: TRBJ1-1
V gene: TRBV5-1

CDR3 protein: ASSHAGTNTGELF
J gene: TRBJ2-2
V gene: TRBV4-3

CDR3 protein: ASRLSRDRGDEKLF
J gene: TRBJ1-4
V gene: TRBV2

CDR3 protein: ASSLPGVMNTEAF
J gene: TRBJ1-1
V gene: TRBV5-4

CDR3 protein: ASSGGAGTSSYNEQF
J gene: TRBJ2-1
V gene: TRBV9

CDR3 protein: ASSSVAGGNTDTQY
J gene: TRBJ2-3
V gene: TRBV6-6

CDR3 protein: ASNRDLNTEAF
J gene: TRBJ1-1
V gene: TRBV10-1

CDR3 protein: ASSTTSVRSWGVEQY
J gene: TRBJ2-7
V gene: TRBV7-2